This entry features one T cell receptor (beta chain) sequence. This clone has just a few counts. Its antigen remains unidentified. One base away there is no much larger clone; base qualities are not given. The sample's time point, from its label and the paper: week 35, safety follow-up. A 20-mer mutant IDH1 peptide at 300 micrograms in Montanide made up each vaccine dose, which was injected subcutaneously together with topical imiquimod. Across visits V03 through V10, patients got a total of eight vaccinations, given in weeks 1, 3, 5, 7, 11, 15, 19 and 23. Donors had newly diagnosed WHO grade 3 or 4 IDH1-mutant astrocytomas with loss of nuclear ATRX. The samples were drawn from NOA16, a multicentre, single-arm, open-label phase I trial in Germany that tested a mutant IDH1 peptide vaccine in humans for the first time. The DNeasy Blood and Tissue Kit was used to extract genomic DNA from EDTA blood for TCRB sequencing.

The entry originates in a study of a mutant IDH1 vaccine in newly diagnosed glioma (dated by TCRdb to 2020 to 2022). For the wider study: Vaccination was initiated 4-6 weeks after radiotherapy alone, or concurrently with temozolomide cycles in the chemotherapy-containing groups. The week-35 safety follow-up took place at visit V12, and the week-47 end of study took place at visit V13. Before enrollment, most patients had been given radiochemotherapy with temozolomide as standard therapy, while the rest had received either radiotherapy alone or temozolomide alone. Longitudinal TCRB deep sequencing was done for 25 to 30 treated patients, wherever samples were available for exploratory analyses. The roughly 30 treated patients were around 60% male and around 40% female, with a mean age of approximately 38 years. Peripheral blood was drawn at six visits: V03 (baseline), V05, V07, V10, V12 and V13.

Results and caveats for the whole study, not just this receptor: Pseudoprogression appeared unrelated to alterations in the top peripheral T cell clonotypes detected by TCRB sequencing. Availability determined which PBMC samples were chosen for TCRB deep sequencing. The authors stated that sample limitations prevented analyses of patient blood samples from being reproduced. Vaccine-induced immune responses across multiple MHC alleles were detected in about 93% of patients.

Receptor libraries were prepared by the immunoSEQ multiplex PCR assay. Rearranged TCR beta chain sequences were amplified with the hsTCRB Kit following the manufacturer's protocol. An Illumina MiSeq was used to sequence the TCRB libraries. The published analysis was carried out like this. Demultiplexing, trimming and gene mapping were performed with the kit vendor's proprietary platform. Imported from immuneACCESS, the table was reduced by TCRdb to in-frame sequences with V and J called. These copies leave out some clones; in studies compared against another copy, an unresolved V gene accounts for under half, and the cause of the remainder is not known. V, J and clone size reflect that table, while D and trimming were determined from the DNA. In this sample the table shows tens of thousands of clones, roughly four fifths of which occur a single time. The ten largest clones add up to over 4% of the sample.

Sequences SQVTM (CDR1) and ANQGSEA (CDR2) are obtained from the germline V gene. V drops 4 bases and J drops 0 bases, leaving 6 bases in between. The cysteine opens and the phenylalanine closes a CDR3 of 12 amino acids. CDR3 DNA is the only sequence kept; it has 36 bases, read in frame from the first base. The sequencing used PBMCs, collected from a glioma patient whose treatment included an IDH1 peptide vaccine. This receptor chain uses TRBV29-1 and TRBJ1-1; a confident D gene designation cannot be given. This TCR was recovered from a man aged 50-59 years with glioma. The bases are TGCAGCGTTGTACACGTGAACACTGAAGCTTTCTTT. The resulting protein is CSVVHVNTEAFF.